Each of the 10 T cell receptor beta chains below was sequenced from the same sample in a study of cytomegalovirus exposure and HLA in healthy donors. The study ran its PCR with 60 Vbeta and 13 Jbeta primers. Libraries were prepared by immunoSEQ multiplex PCR; TCRdb keeps only in-frame clonotypes and omits some of them. The sample lists around 190,000 clones; over 60% were seen once. Material for sequencing was PBMCs. These receptors came from a woman between 40 and 50 years old in good health and CMV-seronegative.

CDR3 residues: CASSLSGGEPYNEQFF. CDR3 DNA: TGTGCCAGCAGTTTGTCGGGTGGAGAACCCTACAATGAGCAGTTCTTC. The chain uses TRBV7-8 and TRBJ2-1; no reliable D call. Germline CDR1 reads SGHVS; CDR2 reads FQNEAQ. The CDR3 sequence is 16 residues long. The ends were cut back, 6 bases at V and 2 bases at J, with 17 bases in the middle. Full variable domain (rest looked up from reference TRBV7-8 and TRBJ2-1): GAGVSQSPRYKVAKRGQDVALRCDPISGHVSLFWYQQALGQGPEFLTYFQNEAQLDKSGLPSDRFFAERPEGSVSTLKIQRTQQEDSAVYLCASSLSGGEPYNEQFFGPGTRLTVL.

As to this clone: In the same sample, other DNA sequences code for this CDR3. The rearrangement uses TRBV5-1 and TRBJ1-1; TRBD1 matches at 10 bases. The CDR3 runs to 15 residues. V shed 1 base and J 5 bases; nucleotides not matched to a gene: 5. Germline CDR1 is SGHRS and CDR2 is YFSETQ. As DNA, the CDR3 is TGCGCCAGCAGCTTGAGGACAGGGGGGAGGACTGAAGCTTTCTTT. This codes for CASSLRTGGRTEAFF.

This clone showed up just once. CDR3 coding DNA: TGTGCCAGCAGTGAACAACTCAACAATGAGCAGTTCTTC. Translating gives CASSEQLNNEQFF. The J gene is TRBJ2-1, the V gene TRBV2; unclear D gene. There are 13 residues in the CDR3. Germline V CDR1 and CDR2: SNHLY, FYNNEI. The V end lost 2 bases, the J end lost 5 bases, and 7 bases lay between the germline ends.

The chain joins TRBV6-1 to TRBJ2-1; D unclear. CDR1 and CDR2 (germline): MNHNS, SASEGT. Deletions cut 7 bases from V and 0 bases from J, with 7 bases between. The CDR3 totals 13 residues. As DNA, the CDR3 is TGTGCCAGCATCTTAGACTCCTACAATGAGCAGTTCTTC. Encoded protein: CASILDSYNEQFF.

The CDR3 is CASSQGRTASYEQYF. The CDR3 region has the DNA TGTGCCAGCAGCCAAGGTCGGACAGCGTCCTACGAGCAGTACTTC. The J gene is TRBJ2-7, the V gene TRBV11-3, with D possibly matching TRBD1 (6 bases). The germline V and J ends were trimmed by 5 bases and 1 base, with 15 bases remaining between them. From germline, CDR1 is SGHNT and CDR2 YENEEA. This CDR3 spans 15 amino acids. Full variable domain (rest looked up from reference TRBV11-3 and TRBJ2-7): EAGVVQSPRYKIIEKKQPVAFWCNPISGHNTLYWYLQNLGQGPELLIRYENEEAVDDSQLPKDRFSAERLKGVDSTLKIQPAELGDSAVYLCASSQGRTASYEQYFGPGTRLTVT.

The gene calls are TRBV4-1 and TRBJ2-5; a weak D match, TRBD2 (5 bases). The CDR3 is 16 residues long. Germline V CDR1 and CDR2: MGHRA, YSYEKL. Trimming cost V 1 base and J 1 base, with 13 bases left between them. The CDR3 nucleotides are TGCGCCAGCAGCCAAGTAGCGCCCGAATTCCAAGAGACCCAGTACTTC. Its protein product is CASSQVAPEFQETQYF.

This sequence joins TRBV7-2 and TRBJ2-1; TRBD2 is a possible D gene (6 bases). Germline V CDR1 and CDR2: SGHTA, FQGNSA. Trimming took 5 bases from V and 5 from J, leaving 19 bases between them. The CDR3 length is 16 residues. The CDR3 DNA reads as TGTGCCAGCAGCCCCCCAGGAGGGTCAAGTAACAATGAGCAGTTCTTC. Its protein product is CASSPPGGSSNNEQFF. Full variable domain (outside the CDR3, taken from reference TRBV7-2 and TRBJ2-1): GAGVSQSPSNKVTEKGKDVELRCDPISGHTALYWYRQSLGQGLEFLIYFQGNSAPDKSGLPSDRFSAERTGGSVSTLTIQRTQQEDSAVYLCASSPPGGSSNNEQFFGPGTRLTVL.

J is TRBJ2-7 and V is TRBV9, with a tentative D call TRBD1 (5 bases). V lost 1 base and J 7 bases, leaving 15 bases between the germline ends. Germline-derived CDR1 and CDR2 are SGDLS and YYNGEE. CDR3 size: 14 residues. The CDR3 DNA reads TGTGCCAGCAGCGTATCACAGGTAAAGGGAGAGCAGTACTTC. Its protein product is CASSVSQVKGEQYF.

In the case of this clone: An end of the junction does not agree with germline; a read error may underlie this. The V and J genes are TRBV7-7 and TRBJ2-5; D unclear. Per germline, CDR1 SSHAT and CDR2 FNYEAQ (reference sequence). This CDR3 spans 13 amino acids. The CDR3 loop reads CASSINIKETQYF. DNA for the CDR3: TGTGCTAGCAGCATAAACATAAAAGAGACCCAGTACTTC.

V and J are TRBV30 and TRBJ1-1; no clear D. The germline V gene has CDR1 GTSNPN and CDR2 SVGIG (reference sequence). The CDR3 is 15 residues long. Trimming removed 0 bases from V and 0 bases from J, with 11 bases in between. In DNA, the CDR3 is TGTGCCTGGAGTGTAGGAGGGCCCTTGAACACTGAAGCTTTCTTT. It yields the protein CAWSVGGPLNTEAFF.